This TCR beta chain was captured by sequencing in a study of beta chain features in type 1 diabetes. Study-wide points: There was a moderate but significant shortening of TCRB CDR3s in all four CD4+ subsets of Type 1 diabetes patients.

Trimming at V came to 5 bases and at J to 13 bases, leaving 6 bases not matched to a gene. CDR1 is MNHNY, CDR2 SVGAGI, per germline (reference sequence). This CDR3 has 12 residues. This clone turned up a few times. The antigen is not known. CD4+ cells of the naive, central memory, regulatory and stem cell-like memory types were sorted via CD45RO/CCR7/CD25/CD127/CD95/CD27. Expressed TCRB transcripts got sequenced, as all isolated RNA was reverse transcribed. The protocol was immunoSEQ multiplex PCR, while the TCRdb copy is restricted to in-frame clones and leaves out a portion. This sample has about 710,000 clones; roughly an eighth occur once, and the top ten carry roughly 0.04%.

This sequence joins TRBV6-6 and TRBJ1-2, with 11 bases identical to TRBD1. Source material: naive CD4+ T cells from blood. This TCR was sampled from a man younger than 35 with type 1 diabetes. The CDR3 here is CASSGRDRGSTF. The CDR3 DNA follows: TGTGCCAGCAGTGGCCGGGACAGGGGGTCCACCTTC.